This passage covers 30 T cell receptor beta chains from one sample sequenced in a study of CD8+CD57+ T cells in acquired aplastic anemia. Genomic DNA acted as the template from which TCR beta VDJ combination and CDR3 sequence profiling were carried out. TCRdb processed the reads anew with MiXCR; each CDR3 protein has one entry. Seen here are roughly 86,000 distinct CDR3 sequences, approximately 46% observed once, and the top ten hold approximately 70%. Sequencing input: sorted CD4+, CD8+, or CD8+CD57+ T cells (not recorded which) from PBMCs. These receptors were obtained from a human donor in good health, serving as a control.

This chain joins TRBV15 and TRBJ1-1; possibly TRBD1 for D (5 bases). This CDR3 spans 14 amino acids. Trimming stripped 2 bases from V and 7 bases from J, with 14 bases between. The germline V gene encodes CDR1 LNHNV and CDR2 YYDKDF (reference sequence). The CDR3 loop is CATSRNYGGVEAFF. The DNA for the CDR3 is TGTGCCACCAGCAGAAACTACGGGGGTGTTGAAGCTTTCTTT.

This clonotype was counted ten times or more. V is TRBV19 and J is TRBJ1-5, with D maybe TRBD1 (6 bases). The germline CDR1 and CDR2 sequences are LNHDA and SQIVND (reference sequence). V was trimmed by 3 bases and J by 5 bases, leaving 8 bases between them. CDR3 length: 13 residues. The CDR3 is CASSITGYQPQHF. In nucleotides, the CDR3 is TGTGCCAGTAGTATTACAGGGTATCAGCCCCAGCATTTT.

This clonotype was recorded a few times. The V and J genes are TRBV24-1 and TRBJ2-1, with a tentative D call TRBD2 (6 bases). The CDR3 length is 14 residues. Trimming cost V 4 bases and J 9 bases, with 15 bases left between them. The germline CDR1 and CDR2 sequences are KGHDR and SFDVKD. In DNA, the CDR3 is TGTGCCACCAGTGAGTCCCTAGGAGGGACTGAGCAGTTCTTC. Encoded protein: CATSESLGGTEQFF.

In its sample, this clonotype was seen many times. This chain connects TRBV20-1 to TRBJ2-7; the match to TRBD2 covers 11 bases. CDR1 and CDR2 from the germline V gene are DFQATT and SNEGSKA (reference sequence). The CDR3 runs 14 residues. V lost 6 bases and J lost 4; bases outside the gene matches: 8. The CDR3 nucleotides read TGCAGTGCGCCACTAGCGGGAGATCAATACGAGCAGTACTTC. Its protein product is CSAPLAGDQYEQYF.

In this sample, this clonotype turned up many times. The chain recombines TRBV4-1 with TRBJ2-7; no clear D gene. CDR1 and CDR2 (germline): MGHRA, YSYEKL. V shed 4 bases and J shed 5 bases, with 6 bases lying between them. This CDR3 spans 11 amino acids. CDR3: CASSLEHEQYF. The CDR3 DNA follows: TGCGCCAGCAGCCTGGAACACGAGCAGTACTTC.

This sequence joins TRBV20-1 and TRBJ2-3, with 7 bases matching TRBD2. The CDR3 has 15 residues. Germline lookup yields CDR1 DFQATT and CDR2 SNEGSKA (reference sequence). After removal of 6 bases from V and 0 bases from J, the junction contained 9 bases not matched to a gene. The CDR3 nucleotides read TGCAGTGCCTCGGGGGGAAAACCTAGCACAGATACGCAGTATTTT. The encoded protein is CSASGGKPSTDTQYF.

The rearrangement joins TRBV12-3 or TRBV12-4 to TRBJ1-1; the D gene is possibly TRBD1 (6 bases). The CDR3 is 14 residues long. Trimming pared 5 bases from V and 3 bases from J, leaving 13 bases between. CDR3 residues: CASSLRTDYTEAFF. CDR3 nucleotides: TGTGCCAGCAGTCTCCGGACAGACTACACTGAAGCTTTCTTT.

This chain joins TRBV10-3 and TRBJ2-3, with a possible D match to TRBD2 (5 bases). Trimming took 10 bases from V and 1 from J, leaving 15 bases between them. The length of the CDR3 is 14 residues. Germline V gene sequence: CDR1 ENHRY, CDR2 SYGVKD. The CDR3 loop reads CATYGETGTDTQYF. CDR3 coding DNA: TGTGCCACTTACGGGGAAACAGGCACAGATACGCAGTATTTT.

This clonotype was seen many times. The chain recombines TRBV12-3 or TRBV12-4 with TRBJ2-7; 7 nucleotides match TRBD2. This CDR3 spans 14 amino acids. J lost 1 base, V lost 1 base, and 1 base had no gene match. CDR3 protein: CASSLGLASYEQYF. The CDR3 DNA reads TGTGCCAGCAGTTTAGGACTAGCATCCTACGAGCAGTACTTC.

Ten or more counts support this clonotype. The genes are TRBV20-1 and TRBJ1-2; D is uncertain. Germline V lookup: CDR1 DFQATT, CDR2 SNEGSKA (reference sequence). This CDR3 is 14 amino acids long. Trimming shortened V by 6 bases and J by 0 bases, and 14 bases separated the two germline ends. CDR3 in DNA: TGCAGTGCCTTTAACTTGGACTCTAACTATGGCTACACCTTC. This encodes CSAFNLDSNYGYTF.

This rearrangement joins TRBV15 to TRBJ2-7; tentatively, D is TRBD2 (7 bases). The V end was cut by 2 bases, the J end by 3 bases, with 8 bases between. This CDR3 has 13 amino acids. Germline CDR1 LNHNV, CDR2 YYDKDF (reference sequence). The CDR3 sequence: CATSRRGGYEQYF. The CDR3 bases are TGTGCCACCAGCAGAAGGGGGGGCTACGAGCAGTACTTC. Full variable domain (missing parts from reference TRBV15 and TRBJ2-7): DAMVIQNPRYQVTQFGKPVTLSCSQTLNHNVMYWYQQKSSQAPKLLFHYYDKDFNNEADTPDNFQSRRPNTSFCFLDIRSPGLGDTAMYLCATSRRGGYEQYFGPGTRLTVT.

Ten or more counts support this clonotype. The chain couples TRBV25-1 to TRBJ2-3; D not resolved. Trimming shortened V by 3 bases and J by 9 bases, and 10 bases separated the two germline ends. This CDR3 has 12 residues. CDR1 and CDR2 from the germline V gene are MGHDK and SYGVNS. CDR3 region: CASSDLWSTQYF. The CDR3 bases are TGTGCCAGCAGTGATCTATGGTCGACGCAGTATTTT.

The CDR3 DNA reads as TGTGCCAGTAGTATAGCGCTCCACTACGAGCAGTACTTC. Protein sequence: CASSIALHYEQYF. The gene calls are TRBV19 and TRBJ2-7; no reliable D call. CDR1 LNHDA and CDR2 SQIVND come from the germline V gene (reference sequence). Trimming removed 1 base at V and 3 bases at J, with 7 bases between. The CDR3 runs to 13 residues.

The CDR3 region has the DNA TGTGCCACCAGCAGCTTACTAGCGGGGGGGCCCGGGGAGCTGTTTTTT. Residues: CATSSLLAGGPGELFF. V usage is TRBV15 and J usage is TRBJ2-2; 13 bases are shared with TRBD2. V gave up 3 bases and J gave up 6 bases; unmatched junction bases: 4. The germline V gene encodes CDR1 LNHNV and CDR2 YYDKDF (reference sequence). The CDR3 contains 16 residues.

The chain combines TRBV29-1 with TRBJ2-3, with TRBD1 as a possible D gene (5 bases). The CDR3 has 13 residues. Germline-derived CDR1 and CDR2 are SQVTM and ANQGSEA. V was shortened by 7 bases and J by 1 base, with 12 bases between the two germline ends. In DNA form, the CDR3 reads TGCAGCGAAGGGGCAGGGCGCACAGATACGCAGTATTTT. Translated, it gives CSEGAGRTDTQYF.

The chain combines TRBV7-2 with TRBJ1-4, with D unresolved. The CDR3 contains 14 residues. Trimming shortened V by 5 bases and J by 5 bases, and 12 bases separated the two germline ends. Germline V gene sequence: CDR1 SGHTA, CDR2 FQGNSA. The CDR3, as DNA: TGTGCCAGCAGCCCTGACAACCGGAATGAAAAACTGTTTTTT. Translation: CASSPDNRNEKLFF. Combining the CDR3 with reference TRBV7-2 and TRBJ1-4 gives the whole variable domain GAGVSQSPSNKVTEKGKDVELRCDPISGHTALYWYRQSLGQGLEFLIYFQGNSAPDKSGLPSDRFSAERTGGSVSTLTIQRTQQEDSAVYLCASSPDNRNEKLFFGSGTQLSVL.

This clonotype has a handful of counts. The V gene is TRBV9, the J gene TRBJ2-2, with 9 nucleotides matching TRBD1. Looked up from germline, CDR1 is SGDLS and CDR2 is YYNGEE. V lost 3 bases to trimming and J lost 1 base; unmatched junction nucleotides: 4. The CDR3 covers 16 residues. The CDR3 is CASSGPGQGNTGELFF. The CDR3 bases are TGTGCCAGCAGCGGACCGGGACAGGGGAACACCGGGGAGCTGTTTTTT.

This clonotype was observed a handful of times. This sequence joins TRBV20-1 and TRBJ2-7; 9 nucleotides line up with TRBD2. Germline CDR1 reads DFQATT; CDR2 reads SNEGSKA (reference sequence). The CDR3 length is 16 residues. V dropped 4 bases and J dropped 2; count of bases not matched to a gene: 12. The CDR3 sequence: CSAIVSGGPITYEQYF. CDR3 sequence (DNA): TGCAGTGCTATTGTCAGCGGGGGGCCGATTACCTACGAGCAGTACTTC.

This clonotype occurred a few times. The rearrangement joins TRBV12-5 to TRBJ1-6; no clear D. V lost 1 base and J 0 bases, leaving 19 bases between the germline ends. The CDR3 is 20 amino acids. In germline, CDR1 is LGHNT, CDR2 FRNRAP. CDR3 nucleotides: TGTGCTAGTGGTTTGGCACTGACGGACGGTCCGAGCTCCTATAATTCACCCCTCCACTTT. Protein: CASGLALTDGPSSYNSPLHF.

Note on this clonotype: Given a much more abundant clone one base away, this may be a read error. The V call is TRBV4-1, the J call TRBJ2-7, with D perhaps matching TRBD1 (5 bases). CDR1 and CDR2 from the germline V gene are MGHRA and YSYEKL. The CDR3 has 12 residues. The CDR3 loop reads CASSQRRGEQCF. DNA for the CDR3: TGCGCCAGCAGCCAGCGAAGGGGCGAGCAGTGCTTC.

V is TRBV9 and J is TRBJ2-1; a possible D gene is TRBD2 (5 bases). The CDR3 length is 14 residues. V lost 4 bases and J lost 9, with 17 bases in between. In germline, CDR1 is SGDLS, CDR2 YYNGEE. The CDR3 DNA sequence: TGTGCCAGCAGCCCGCCCCTTGGGGAGATTGAGCAGTTCTTC. Translating gives CASSPPLGEIEQFF.

This sequence joins TRBV9 and TRBJ2-6, with TRBD1 matching 7 bases. This CDR3 region has 15 residues. The V segment lost 3 bases and the J segment 3 bases; nucleotides outside the gene matches: 3. Germline V CDR1 and CDR2: SGDLS, YYNGEE. CDR3 bases: TGTGCCAGCAGCGAACAGGGGTATGGGGCCAACGTCCTGACTTTC. This translates into CASSEQGYGANVLTF.

This clonotype was recorded many times. With a much larger clone just one base away, this may be a read error. The chain combines TRBV29-1 with TRBJ2-5; TRBD2 is a possible D gene (5 bases). This CDR3 region has 12 residues. From germline, CDR1 is SQVTM and CDR2 ANQGSEA. CDR3 region: CSVEDGKETQSF. The CDR3 DNA sequence: TGCAGCGTTGAGGACGGGAAAGAGACCCAGTCCTTC.

This clonotype was counted only a few times. The chain has TRBV6-1 and TRBJ2-2; D may be TRBD1 or TRBD2 (5 bases each). CDR1 MNHNS and CDR2 SASEGT come from the germline V gene. CDR3 length equals 16 residues. V gave up 7 bases and J gave up 4 bases, with 19 bases separating them. CDR3 DNA: TGTGCCAGCACACTGACGGGACGGGGAACCACCGGGGAGCTGTTTTTT. This translates into CASTLTGRGTTGELFF.

This clonotype was recorded at least ten times. The CDR3 DNA reads TGCAGTGCTACCAACACCCAGGAGGGGGGCACTGAAGCTTTCTTT. It translates to CSATNTQEGGTEAFF. The V gene is TRBV20-1, the J gene TRBJ1-1; TRBD1 might be the D (6 bases). Trimming stripped 4 bases from V and 4 bases from J, with 19 bases between. The CDR3 runs 15 residues. Looked up from germline, CDR1 is DFQATT and CDR2 is SNEGSKA (reference sequence).

In its sample, this clonotype was seen many times. The genes are TRBV9 and TRBJ2-5; D ambiguous. V was trimmed by 3 bases and J by 5 bases, leaving 8 bases between them. The CDR3 extends over 12 amino acids. Germline CDR1 reads SGDLS; CDR2 reads YYNGEE. The CDR3 reads CASSASSETQYF. The CDR3 DNA reads TGTGCCAGCAGCGCAAGCAGCGAGACCCAGTACTTC.

This clonotype is a singleton in its sample. V gene TRBV10-3 combines with J gene TRBJ1-1; possible D gene TRBD1, 6 bases. The CDR3 runs to 11 residues. Germline V gives CDR1 ENHRY, CDR2 SYGVKD. Trimming removed 6 bases from V and 4 bases from J, with 6 bases in between. In nucleotides, the CDR3 is TGTGCCATCAGCAGGGGCACTGAAGCTTTCTTT. Translated, it gives CAISRGTEAFF.

The V gene is TRBV11-3, the J gene TRBJ1-4; D unresolved. The CDR3 is 15 amino acids. Per the germline V gene, CDR1 is SGHNT and CDR2 is YENEEA. The germline V and J ends were trimmed by 1 base and 8 bases, with 14 bases remaining between them. The CDR3: CASSLAPEGLEKLFF. DNA for the CDR3: TGTGCCAGCAGCTTAGCCCCGGAAGGTCTCGAAAAACTGTTTTTT. The full variable domain, rest sourced from reference TRBV11-3 and TRBJ1-4, is EAGVVQSPRYKIIEKKQPVAFWCNPISGHNTLYWYLQNLGQGPELLIRYENEEAVDDSQLPKDRFSAERLKGVDSTLKIQPAELGDSAVYLCASSLAPEGLEKLFFGSGTQLSVL.

This clonotype was seen at least ten times. V and J are TRBV10-1 and TRBJ2-3; D not resolved. The CDR3 consists of 13 residues. Trimming shortened V by 3 bases and J by 0 bases, and 4 bases separated the two germline ends. Germline CDR1 WNHNN, CDR2 SYGVQD (reference sequence). The CDR3 sequence is CASSDYSTDTQYF. For the CDR3, the DNA is TGCGCCAGCAGTGATTATAGCACAGATACGCAGTATTTT.

CDR3 DNA: TGCAGTGCTCAGACAGGGGGAGGTACTGAAGCTTTCTTT. This codes for CSAQTGGGTEAFF. The V gene is TRBV20-1, the J gene TRBJ1-1; TRBD1 matches at 9 bases. Germline-derived CDR1 and CDR2 are DFQATT and SNEGSKA (reference sequence). The CDR3 contains 13 residues. With V trimmed by 5 bases and J by 5 bases, 6 bases remained unmatched.